This is a list of T cell receptor beta chains from one sample in a study of CD8+ T cells in alopecia areata. Sequencing was performed with immunoSEQ multiplex PCR; in TCRdb, only in-frame clones are kept and a portion is missing. The data contain about 200,000 clones, approximately 61% of them singletons. This material consisted of CD4+ T cells sorted from blood, taken at week 24, from a patient treated with tofacitinib. The source of these receptors is a human donor with alopecia areata. CDR3s include the opening cysteine and the closing phenylalanine or tryptophan. The D gene is left open where the match is weak. Not every row has a clone size; where given, it reads once, few, many or a size class.

CDR3nt,CDR3aa,abundance,d_gene,v_gene,j_gene
TGTGCCAGCAGCTTGTGGGGGATGGGAGGGCGAGAGACCCAGTACTTC,CASSLWGMGGRETQYF,NA,TRBD2,TRBV5-6,TRBJ2-5
TGTGCCAGCAGGGGAGCGGGGGTGCAGCGGAATGAGCAGTTCTTC,CASRGAGVQRNEQFF,NA,TRBD2,TRBV25-1,TRBJ2-1
TGTGCCAGCAGTAGATTTCGAGGGACAGATGGAGAAAAACTGTTTTTT,CASSRFRGTDGEKLFF,few,TRBD1,TRBV27,TRBJ1-4
TGCAGCGTTGTTCCAGGGTTCCTTGGAGACTATGGCTACACCTTC,CSVVPGFLGDYGYTF,NA,NA,TRBV29-1,TRBJ1-2
TGTGCCTGGAGCGGGACAGGCGAAGAGACCCAGTACTTC,CAWSGTGEETQYF,NA,TRBD1,TRBV30,TRBJ2-5
TGTGCCATCACGGACGGTCACCTCTACAATGAGCAGTTCTTC,CAITDGHLYNEQFF,NA,NA,TRBV10-3,TRBJ2-1
TGTGCCAGCAGGGGGGGAACTGAAGCTTTCTTT,CASRGGTEAFF,NA,NA,TRBV2,TRBJ1-1
TGTGCCAGCAGCTGGACTAGCGGGAGCACAGATACGCAGTATTTT,CASSWTSGSTDTQYF,NA,TRBD2,TRBV7-2,TRBJ2-3
TGTGCCAGCTCACCACGAAACACCTACTCCACAGATACGCAGTATTTT,CASSPRNTYSTDTQYF,NA,NA,TRBV18,TRBJ2-3
TGTGCCAGCAGCCTCAGCGGGACCTACAATGAGCAGTTCTTC,CASSLSGTYNEQFF,NA,TRBD2,TRBV7-2,TRBJ2-1
TGTGCCTCCCAGCGGGGTAGCACAGATACGCAGTATTTT,CASQRGSTDTQYF,NA,TRBD2,TRBV30,TRBJ2-3
TGCGCCAGCAGTCAATCGGGCACTGAAGCTTTCTTT,CASSQSGTEAFF,NA,NA,TRBV23-1,TRBJ1-1
TGTGCCTGGAGGCCCCCCTCCTACAATGAGCAGTTCTTC,CAWRPPSYNEQFF,NA,NA,TRBV30,TRBJ2-1
TGCGCCAGCAGCCGTGGGGGGGTCATTGGGAATGAGCAGTTCTTC,CASSRGGVIGNEQFF,NA,TRBD2,TRBV4-3,TRBJ2-1
TGTGCCAGTAGTATACCGGCCAAAAACATTCAGTACTTC,CASSIPAKNIQYF,few,NA,TRBV19,TRBJ2-4
TGTGCCAGCAGCCAAGAACAGCCTAGCTTGGGCGAGCAGTACTTC,CASSQEQPSLGEQYF,many,NA,TRBV14,TRBJ2-7
TGTGCCTGGAGTGTACTACTAAACACCGGGGAGCTGTTTTTT,CAWSVLLNTGELFF,NA,NA,TRBV30,TRBJ2-2
TGCGCCAGCAGTGGGGGTCGTCAGGGGGGCTACACCTTC,CASSGGRQGGYTF,few,NA,TRBV10-2,TRBJ1-2
TGCGCCAGCAGCCAAGAGTTGGGGGGAAACACCATATATTTT,CASSQELGGNTIYF,NA,NA,TRBV4-3,TRBJ1-3
TGCAGCGCTAAATGTGGAAGTAGCGGGGGGGAGACCCAGTACTTC,CSAKCGSSGGETQYF,once,TRBD2,TRBV29-1,TRBJ2-5
TGCGCCAGCAGCCATGACAGGGAAACAGATACGCAGTATTTT,CASSHDRETDTQYF,NA,TRBD1,TRBV4-3,TRBJ2-3
TGTGCCAGCACCGCGACAGGGGGGGACACCGGGGAGCTGTTTTTT,CASTATGGDTGELFF,NA,TRBD1,TRBV5-6,TRBJ2-2
TGCAGCGTTGAAAAGATCCGGACAGGGGTGATTGAAAAACTGTTTTTT,CSVEKIRTGVIEKLFF,NA,TRBD1,TRBV29-1,TRBJ1-4
TGCGCCAGCAGCAGGGGACTAGCGGGGGGCCCGAGCTCCTACAATGAGCAGTTCTTC,CASSRGLAGGPSSYNEQFF,NA,TRBD2,TRBV5-1,TRBJ2-1
TGCAGCGCCGGTCCCGGGACATTCCAAGAGACCCAGTACTTC,CSAGPGTFQETQYF,NA,NA,TRBV29-1,TRBJ2-5
TGCAGCGTTGTCAGGAGAATGAACACTGAAGCTTTCTTT,CSVVRRMNTEAFF,NA,NA,TRBV29-1,TRBJ1-1
TGTGCCAGCAGCCAATTCCCCTACGAGCAGTACTTC,CASSQFPYEQYF,few,NA,TRBV14,TRBJ2-7
TGCGCCAGCAGCCAAGTCCGTAGCAATCAGCCCCAGCATTTT,CASSQVRSNQPQHF,once,NA,TRBV4-3,TRBJ1-5
TGCAGCGTGAGGACCGGGACAGCGAACTATGGCTACACCTTC,CSVRTGTANYGYTF,NA,TRBD1,TRBV29-1,TRBJ1-2
TGCAGCGCCCCGAGTGAGGGACAGGTTGGCTACACCTTC,CSAPSEGQVGYTF,NA,TRBD1,TRBV29-1,TRBJ1-2
TGTGCCAGCTCACCCTCGGGGCCAGGGGAGCAGTACTTC,CASSPSGPGEQYF,NA,NA,TRBV18,TRBJ2-7
TGTGCCAGCAGCTTAGGCGGGACCAAAAACATTCAGTACTTC,CASSLGGTKNIQYF,few,NA,TRBV7-2,TRBJ2-4
TGCAGCGTTGAAGGCCTGGGTAGCGGGGGGTTTGATACGCAGTATTTT,CSVEGLGSGGFDTQYF,NA,TRBD2,TRBV29-1,TRBJ2-3
TGTGCCAGCAGTTCGGCGGAGAACACTGAAGCTTTCTTT,CASSSAENTEAFF,NA,NA,TRBV6-6,TRBJ1-1
TGTGCCTGGATCCCTAAGGGTCAGGGGTCTGAAGCTTTCTTT,CAWIPKGQGSEAFF,NA,NA,TRBV30,TRBJ1-1
TGTGCCACCAGCAGAGATTTTAAGGCCGCGGGATTCTTC,CATSRDFKAAGFF,NA,NA,TRBV15,TRBJ2-1
TGTGCCAGCTCATTGTCTGTTGACAATGAGCAGTTCTTC,CASSLSVDNEQFF,NA,NA,TRBV18,TRBJ2-1
TGTGCCACCAGCAGACTCAAAGTAGCGGGGGCCGGGGAGACCCAGTACTTC,CATSRLKVAGAGETQYF,NA,TRBD2,TRBV15,TRBJ2-5
TGTGCCAGCAGCGTAGGTCGGGCCGATCAGGAGACCCAGTACTTC,CASSVGRADQETQYF,few,NA,TRBV7-8,TRBJ2-5
TGCAGCGCTAACACGCTAGTCTACGATGAGCAGTTCTTC,CSANTLVYDEQFF,once,NA,TRBV29-1,TRBJ2-1
TGTGCCAGCCGCACTGCGGACAAGAAAGAGACCCAGTACTTC,CASRTADKKETQYF,NA,NA,TRBV27,TRBJ2-5
TGTGCCAGCAGCTCAGGGATCCAAGAGACCCAGTACTTC,CASSSGIQETQYF,few,NA,TRBV7-8,TRBJ2-5
TGTGCCAGCAGCCAAGACGCTTACAATGAGCAGTTCTTC,CASSQDAYNEQFF,NA,NA,TRBV4-2,TRBJ2-1
TGCAGCGTTGGGGACAGGGCAAATGAGCAGTTCTTC,CSVGDRANEQFF,NA,TRBD1,TRBV29-1,TRBJ2-1
TGTGCCAGCAGACCAGGGTTGGGTGGCTACACCTTC,CASRPGLGGYTF,NA,NA,TRBV6-5,TRBJ1-2